The entry that follows covers one TCR beta chain sequence. This clonotype was picked up many times. The specificity of this receptor is unknown. No per-base quality is available; no much larger clone lies one base away. The data were taken from a study of T cells in Graves' hyperthyroidism and ophthalmopathy (dated by TCRdb to between 2017 and 2020). Study-wide context: Peripheral blood samples were taken at initial diagnosis, before any treatment was given. In addition, the study compared T-cell repertoires in thyroid tissue and in blood from six Graves' hyperthyroidism patients. To identify TCR V-J signatures that set the groups apart, the researchers used a discovery cohort of 90 to 100 patients, made up of 40 to 45 with Graves' ophthalmopathy and 57 with stable Graves' hyperthyroidism. Prospective prediction of ophthalmopathy was tested in an independent validation cohort of some 20 hyperthyroidism patients and 17 patients who later progressed to ophthalmopathy. TCR Vbeta CDR3 sequencing of some 140 peripheral blood samples (roughly 41 ophthalmopathy, 75 hyperthyroidism and approximately 17 progressor patients) is reported in the paper. The roughly 91 discovery patients were randomly split 7:3 into training and test sets. Once sampling was done, hyperthyroidism patients were given methimazole at a starting dose of 30 mg daily, whereas ophthalmopathy patients were given high-dose intravenous methylprednisolone. On the study overall, not on this receptor specifically: A model built on a 13 V-J signature distinguished ophthalmopathy from stable hyperthyroidism, reaching around 87% sensitivity and 81% to 83% specificity in cross-validation and 80%/75% in testing. Sample size was not statistically predetermined, and blinding of investigators to group allocation was not performed. In validation, the model predicted progression to ophthalmopathy a median of around 6.5 months before onset, with over 60% sensitivity and 72.22% specificity. Most expanded thyroid clonotypes (frequency above 0.001) were also detected in blood, a finding suggesting that blood repertoires may reflect thyroid immune responses.

Stable Graves' hyperthyroidism was defined as no progression to ophthalmopathy during 18 months of follow-up. Hyperthyroidism patients were newly diagnosed, had a disease duration of under 2 months, and were aged 18 to 65 years. The study excluded patients with uncontrolled infections, other autoimmune diseases, pregnancy or lactation. Diagnoses were established on the basis of clinical symptoms, serum thyroxine and TRAb, thyroid ultrasound, and orbital computed tomography. Ficoll-Paque density gradient centrifugation was used to isolate PBMCs from 9.5 to 10 ml of fresh peripheral blood. Trizol reagent was used to extract total RNA, and RNA quality was then checked on an Agilent 2100 Bioanalyzer. TCR beta CDR3 regions were amplified from RNA transcripts. The TCR CDR3 was subjected to a first round of RT-PCR using the HTBI primer set and the Qiagen OneStep RT-PCR kit. Libraries were constructed in a second round of multiplex PCR, after which size selection and purification were performed. Paired-end sequencing of the libraries was performed with 100 bp reads on an Illumina HiSeq2000. The authors' analysis ran thus. SOAPnuke was used to process the raw data, with reads discarded if the reads contained adapters or uncalled bases, had a mean Phred below 15, or lacked an exact constant-primer or identifier match. High-quality paired reads were merged with COPE v1.2.5, and unique nucleotide sequences were defined as clonotypes. MiTCR v1.1 was used to align the clonotypes against IMGT TRBV, TRBD and TRBJ reference segments. Only V-J combinations with frequency above 0.0001, covering roughly 99% of repertoires, were analysed. The TCS score was defined as F50 (clonal expansion) divided by E x V (chaos), with BLOSUM62-based TCRdist calculated between CDR3 peptides within each V-J. Welch's t-statistics and random forest reduced fewer than 550 V-J features to 10 to 15, which were used in a naive Bayes classifier (R e1071). TCRdb redid the processing of the public reads, applying fastp at Q25 and MiXCR, and retained in-frame beta chains. Each CDR3 protein gets just one entry, which takes the most common genes and DNA from the rows behind it. TCRdb, not the authors, supplied the V and J calls. The sample table contains over 150,000 distinct CDR3 sequences; only one count was recorded for around 16% of them. The ten largest make up roughly 49% of the sample.

The CDR3 has 16 amino acids, counting the end cysteine and phenylalanine. Left in the record is the CDR3 DNA by itself, 48 bases read in frame from the first base. CDR1 and CDR2 are read off the germline V gene (reference sequence) as LNHDA and SQIVND. V is pared back by 6 bases and J by 0 bases, with 17 bases lying between the germline termini. The sequence is built from TRBV19 and TRBJ1-1; the D gene lacks a confident call. What was sequenced was blood. The receptor comes from a woman in her forties or fifties with Graves' hyperthyroidism. The DNA reads TGTGCCAGTAGCAGCGACCTGACAACCATGAACACTGAAGCTTTCTTT. Its protein is CASSSDLTTMNTEAFF.